These T cell receptor beta chains were read from a single sample in a study of T cells after yellow fever vaccination. TCRdb reanalysed the 5' RACE reads using MiXCR and keeps one entry per CDR3 protein. The sample has approximately 600,000 distinct CDR3 sequences, 9% to 15% seen once. Sequenced material: PBMCs, taken on the day of the yellow fever booster vaccination. The receptors were sampled from a man aged 25-40 years who received the YFV17D yellow fever vaccine. Each CDR3 is given with its conserved first and last residue. D genes are given only for firm matches. The size field is filled for only some rows; it gives once, few, many or a size class.

J,D,size,V,CDR3,DNA
TRBJ2-1,TRBD2,.,TRBV20-1,CSARDLPGLAGGYYNEQFF,TGCAGTGCTAGAGATCTTCCCGGACTAGCGGGAGGATACTACAATGAGCAGTTCTTC
TRBJ2-3,.,.,TRBV20-1,CSARVRRKSTDTQYF,TGCAGTGCTAGAGTGCGGCGGAAGAGCACAGATACGCAGTATTTT
TRBJ2-1,TRBD2,few,TRBV4-3,CASSQGWSSGRPADEQFF,TGCGCCAGCAGCCAAGGGTGGTCTAGCGGGCGCCCAGCGGATGAGCAGTTCTTC
TRBJ2-2,.,.,TRBV10-2,CASNPITGGELFF,TGCGCCAGCAATCCTATCACGGGCGGGGAGCTGTTTTTT
TRBJ1-4,.,.,TRBV20-1,CSARDEVAGGKLFF,TGCAGTGCTAGAGATGAGGTCGCGGGCGGAAAACTGTTTTTT
TRBJ2-2,.,.,TRBV6-2/TRBV6-3,CASSYWDTGELFF,TGTGCCAGCAGTTACTGGGACACCGGGGAGCTGTTTTTT
TRBJ2-7,.,.,TRBV20-1,CSAPQRVGYEQYF,TGCAGTGCTCCTCAGCGGGTAGGGTACGAGCAGTACTTC
TRBJ1-2,TRBD1,.,TRBV28,CASSFPTGTGAYGYTF,TGTGCCAGCAGTTTCCCGACCGGGACAGGGGCCTATGGCTACACCTTC
TRBJ2-5,.,.,TRBV3-1,CASSYDSKETQYF,TGTGCCAGCAGTTACGACAGCAAAGAGACCCAGTACTTC
TRBJ2-3,.,few,TRBV12-3/TRBV12-4,CASIPPIEPRDTQYF,TGTGCCAGCATCCCCCCGATCGAACCAAGGGATACGCAGTATTTT
TRBJ2-7,TRBD2,few,TRBV4-3,CASSQDIIERGAYEQYF,TGCGCCAGCAGCCAAGATATAATCGAGCGGGGGGCCTACGAGCAGTACTTC
TRBJ2-3,.,few,TRBV9,CASSVESGYTDTQYF,TGTGCCAGCAGCGTAGAAAGCGGTTATACAGATACGCAGTATTTT
TRBJ2-7,.,.,TRBV25-1,CASSESGGKGSEQYF,TGTGCCAGCAGTGAATCGGGCGGGAAAGGGTCCGAGCAGTACTTC
TRBJ2-2,.,few,TRBV7-2,CASSLVMDGSGELFF,TGTGCCAGCAGCTTAGTTATGGATGGTTCCGGGGAGCTGTTTTTT
TRBJ1-3,.,few,TRBV6-5,CASSFRGDSGNTIYF,TGTGCCAGCAGTTTTCGAGGGGACTCTGGAAACACCATATATTTT
TRBJ2-5,TRBD1,.,TRBV11-2,CASSFHTGAGETQYF,TGTGCCAGCAGCTTCCATACAGGGGCAGGAGAGACCCAGTACTTC
TRBJ2-7,.,few,TRBV27,CASRGLALPYSEQYF,TGTGCCAGCCGGGGGCTGGCCCTGCCCTACTCCGAGCAGTACTTC
TRBJ2-1,.,many,TRBV5-1,CASSLAGVVNEQFF,TGCGCCAGCAGCTTGGCGGGAGTCGTCAATGAGCAGTTCTTC
TRBJ2-7,.,.,TRBV29-1,CSVFLTGAYEQYF,TGCAGCGTTTTTTTGACGGGAGCCTACGAGCAGTACTTC
TRBJ2-7,.,.,TRBV5-1,CASSVVPLSGGGSGEQYF,TGCGCCAGCAGCGTTGTCCCCTTGAGCGGAGGGGGGTCCGGCGAGCAGTACTTC
TRBJ2-2,TRBD1,.,TRBV20-1,CSARGTVKNTGELFF,TGCAGTGCGCGAGGGACAGTGAAGAACACCGGGGAGCTGTTTTTT
TRBJ2-3,.,few,TRBV12-3/TRBV12-4,CASPLQGPSTDTQYF,TGTGCCAGCCCTCTACAGGGTCCCAGCACAGATACGCAGTATTTT
TRBJ2-5,.,many,TRBV6-6,CATGAGLETQYF,TGTGCCACCGGGGCAGGGCTCGAGACCCAGTACTTC
TRBJ1-2,.,.,TRBV12-3/TRBV12-4,CASSFETVYGYTF,TGTGCCAGCAGTTTCGAGACAGTCTATGGCTACACCTTC
TRBJ2-2,.,few,TRBV7-8,CASSLRSTGTGELFF,TGTGCCAGCAGCTTACGAAGTACGGGCACCGGGGAGCTGTTTTTT
TRBJ2-7,.,.,TRBV28,CASSEPSQDYEQYF,TGTGCCAGCAGTGAACCGTCCCAGGACTACGAGCAGTACTTC
TRBJ1-1,.,many,TRBV7-2,CASSPRGAPLNTEAFF,TGTGCCAGCAGCCCCCGCGGGGCCCCCTTGAACACTGAAGCTTTCTTT
TRBJ2-3,TRBD2,few,TRBV7-2,CASSGGSIKDTQYF,TGTGCCAGCAGCGGCGGGAGTATAAAAGATACGCAGTATTTT
TRBJ2-3,.,few,TRBV7-2,CASSLHKGGTDTQYF,TGTGCCAGCAGCTTACACAAGGGTGGCACAGATACGCAGTATTTT
TRBJ2-7,TRBD1,few,TRBV9,CASSITGGPSYEQYF,TGTGCCAGCAGCATTACAGGGGGCCCCTCCTACGAGCAGTACTTC
TRBJ2-7,.,.,TRBV20-1,CSARDLSLGRGIYEQYF,TGCAGTGCTAGAGATTTATCTTTGGGGCGAGGAATCTACGAGCAGTACTTC
TRBJ1-5,.,many,TRBV29-1,CSVAEVQNQPQHF,TGCAGCGTTGCAGAGGTCCAGAATCAGCCCCAGCATTTT
TRBJ1-2,.,.,TRBV6-1,CASSATAYGYTF,TGTGCCAGCAGTGCCACCGCCTATGGCTACACCTTC
TRBJ2-1,TRBD1,few,TRBV6-1,CASRLSRALRDSSYNEQFF,TGTGCCAGCAGGCTTAGCAGAGCTTTAAGGGACAGCTCCTACAATGAGCAGTTCTTC
TRBJ2-1,TRBD2,few,TRBV5-1,CASGVRGISNEQFF,TGCGCCAGCGGGGTGCGGGGGATTAGCAATGAGCAGTTCTTC
TRBJ2-7,TRBD2,many,TRBV28,CASSFSGLAGEYEQYF,TGTGCCAGCAGTTTTTCGGGACTAGCGGGAGAATACGAGCAGTACTTC
TRBJ2-5,.,.,TRBV6-6,CASRLSETQYF,TGTGCCAGCAGACTTTCCGAGACCCAGTACTTC
TRBJ2-5,.,once,TRBV4-2,CASSQDRGGFETQYF,TGTGCCAGCAGCCAAGACAGGGGAGGGTTTGAGACCCAGTACTTC
TRBJ2-1,TRBD2,.,TRBV7-9,CASSVPGLAGEQFF,TGTGCCAGCAGCGTACCGGGACTAGCGGGAGAGCAGTTCTTC
TRBJ2-7,.,many,TRBV20-1,CSASDGSWEQYF,TGCAGTGCTAGCGACGGCTCCTGGGAGCAGTACTTC
TRBJ2-5,TRBD2,.,TRBV11-2,CASSLTWSSGIMRETQYF,TGTGCCAGCAGCTTAACTTGGTCTAGCGGGATCATGCGGGAGACCCAGTACTTC
TRBJ1-2,.,.,TRBV12-3/TRBV12-4,CASSAGQTGRYGYTF,TGTGCCAGCAGTGCTGGGCAAACAGGGCGGTATGGCTACACCTTC
TRBJ2-1,.,few,TRBV20-1,CRARVGGLNYNEQFF,TGCAGGGCTAGAGTTGGGGGCCTGAACTACAATGAGCAGTTCTTC
TRBJ2-7,.,few,TRBV20-1,CSARAPKVGEQYF,TGCAGTGCTAGAGCCCCGAAAGTGGGAGAGCAGTACTTC
TRBJ2-2,TRBD1,few,TRBV7-8,CASSLGGGRGPANTGELFF,TGTGCCAGCAGCTTAGGGGGAGGCAGGGGGCCCGCAAACACCGGGGAGCTGTTTTTT
TRBJ2-7,.,.,TRBV2,CASSDASYYEQYF,TGTGCCAGCAGTGACGCCAGTTACTACGAGCAGTACTTC
TRBJ2-3,TRBD1,.,TRBV7-2,CASSLVGQGAFTDTQYF,TGTGCCAGCAGCTTAGTCGGACAGGGGGCCTTCACAGATACGCAGTATTTT
TRBJ2-2,.,.,TRBV7-8,CASSELWGRVGELFF,TGTGCCAGCAGCGAACTGTGGGGTCGGGTCGGGGAGCTGTTTTTT
TRBJ1-1,.,.,TRBV5-1,CASSLEPGNMNTEAFF,TGCGCCAGCAGCTTGGAACCCGGAAACATGAACACTGAAGCTTTCTTT
TRBJ2-3,TRBD2,.,TRBV11-2,CASSSLAGGPRAGTDTQYF,TGTGCCAGCAGCTCACTAGCGGGAGGGCCTAGGGCTGGCACAGATACGCAGTATTTT
TRBJ2-7,.,.,TRBV4-2,CASSQEDRSYEQYF,TGTGCCAGCAGCCAAGAGGATCGCTCCTACGAGCAGTACTTC
TRBJ1-5,.,many,TRBV4-3,CASSRLVGQPQHF,TGCGCCAGCAGCCGCCTGGTGGGCCAGCCCCAGCATTTT